The source of this TCR beta chain is a study of control samples from healthy donors and cancer patients. Using immunoSEQ multiplex PCR, the repertoire was profiled, and TCRdb retains in-frame clones only, with some absent. This table holds over 50,000 clones, about 80% found once. Losses at the gene ends were 3 bases for V and 6 bases for J; bases not matched to a gene: 7. This CDR3 has 16 residues. The germline V gene encodes CDR1 ENHRY and CDR2 SYGVKD. This clonotype was sampled from a man aged 65 to 85 in good health. The rearrangement uses TRBV10-3 and TRBJ2-3, with 12 bases aligning to TRBD2. The sample comprised blood. The CDR3 DNA reads TGTGCCATCAGTGACCCTAGCGGGAGGGCCTCGGATACGCAGTATTTT. The encoded protein is CAISDPSGRASDTQYF.